These 23 T cell receptor beta chains were all obtained from the same sample, sequenced in a study of T cell changes during pregnancy in multiple sclerosis. Some clones are missing from TCRdb's copy, which holds only in-frame ones; the method was immunoSEQ multiplex PCR. The sample yields roughly 38,000 clones, around nine tenths seen once. The sample was CD4+ T cells from peripheral blood mononuclear cells, taken in the second trimester of pregnancy. The receptors come from a female donor in good health, enrolled as a control in a pregnancy study.

The chain is built from TRBV7-9 and TRBJ2-3; 13 bases map to TRBD2. The V gene end was trimmed by 3 bases and the J gene end by 3 bases; junction bases not matched to a gene: 3. This CDR3 has 16 amino acids. Germline V lookup: CDR1 SEHNR, CDR2 FQNEAQ (reference sequence). This CDR3 reads CASSFGTSGETDTQYF. Written as DNA, the CDR3 is TGTGCCAGCAGCTTCGGGACTAGCGGGGAGACAGATACGCAGTATTTT.

V and J are TRBV14 and TRBJ2-1; weak D call: TRBD2 (6 bases). This CDR3 contains 16 residues. The V end was cut by 0 bases, the J end by 3 bases, with 12 bases between. Germline lookup yields CDR1 SGHDN and CDR2 FVKESK. As DNA, the CDR3 is TGTGCCAGCAGCCAAGATTGGGGGGTAAACTACAATGAGCAGTTCTTC. It specifies CASSQDWGVNYNEQFF. Based on the CDR3 plus reference TRBV14 and TRBJ2-1, the full variable domain is EAGVTQFPSHSVIEKGQTVTLRCDPISGHDNLYWYRRVMGKEIKFLLHFVKESKQDESGMPNNRFLAERTGGTYSTLKVQPAELEDSGVYFCASSQDWGVNYNEQFFGPGTRLTVL.

The CDR3 DNA follows: TGTGCCAGCAAGGGCGGGACAGCGAACACCGGGGAGCTGTTTTTT. Translation gives CASKGGTANTGELFF. The rearrangement uses TRBV2 and TRBJ2-2; D possibly corresponds to TRBD1 (7 bases). Germline V gives CDR1 SNHLY, CDR2 FYNNEI. The CDR3 loop spans 15 amino acids. The V end was cut by 7 bases, the J end by 0 bases, with 12 bases between.

To note about this clone: Sequence at one end of the junction differs from germline and may be a read error. The chain couples TRBV7-2 to TRBJ1-6, with D maybe TRBD1 (6 bases). CDR1 SGHTA and CDR2 FQGNSA come from the germline V gene. The length of the CDR3 is 15 residues. The CDR3, as DNA: TGTGCCAGCAGCCTAGCGCAGGGGTGGAATTCACCCCTCCACTTT. Translating gives CASSLAQGWNSPLHF.

The chain has TRBV6-5 and TRBJ2-7; the D gene is possibly TRBD1 (6 bases). Germline V gene sequence: CDR1 MNHEY, CDR2 SVGAGI. V was shortened by 9 bases and J by 2 bases, with 14 bases between the two germline ends. The CDR3 totals 13 residues. CDR3 bases: TGTGCCAGTCTCGACAGGTTAACCTACGAGCAGTACTTC. Its protein is CASLDRLTYEQYF.

The chain carries TRBV4-2 and TRBJ2-5; 14 positions agree with TRBD2. The CDR3 runs to 17 residues. With V trimmed by 4 bases and J by 5 bases, 9 bases remained unmatched. Looked up from germline, CDR1 is LGHNA and CDR2 is YNFKEQ. The CDR3: CASSRRTSGGPGETQYF. The CDR3 DNA reads TGTGCCAGCAGCCGGCGGACTAGCGGGGGGCCAGGGGAGACCCAGTACTTC.

The V gene is TRBV7-2, the J gene TRBJ1-3; D gene ambiguous. The CDR3 runs 13 residues. Between the trimmed V and J ends, which lost 1 base and 8 bases, there was a span of 9 bases. From germline, CDR1 is SGHTA and CDR2 FQGNSA. CDR3 amino acids: CASSLGRVYTIYF. The CDR3 coding sequence is TGTGCCAGCAGCTTAGGGAGGGTTTACACCATATATTTT.

This sequence joins TRBV30 and TRBJ2-2; the match to TRBD1 covers 7 bases. Germline CDR1 and CDR2: GTSNPN and SVGIG (reference sequence). The junction had 4 bases not matched to a gene; V was cut back by 4 bases and J by 2 bases. The CDR3 sequence is 14 residues long. The CDR3 sequence: CAWTRDSNTGELFF. The CDR3 DNA sequence: TGTGCCTGGACCCGGGACAGTAACACCGGGGAGCTGTTTTTT.

V is TRBV30 and J is TRBJ1-5; the match to TRBD1 covers 7 bases. J gave up 6 bases and V 3 bases, and 11 bases lay outside the gene matches. This CDR3 is 15 amino acids long. Per germline, CDR1 GTSNPN and CDR2 SVGIG (reference sequence). CDR3 protein: CAWSTGTEGGQPQHF. CDR3 DNA: TGTGCCTGGAGCACAGGGACAGAGGGGGGTCAGCCCCAGCATTTT.

The chain is built from TRBV7-8 and TRBJ2-7; D is undetermined. Trimming pared 3 bases from V and 6 bases from J, leaving 12 bases between. CDR3 length equals 13 residues. Germline V gene lookup returns CDR1 SGHVS and CDR2 FQNEAQ. CDR3 sequence (DNA): TGTGCCAGCAGCTTGGCAGACATAGGCGAGCAGTACTTC. Translating it yields CASSLADIGEQYF.

The V gene is TRBV7-2, the J gene TRBJ1-5, with D perhaps matching TRBD1 (6 bases). This CDR3 is built from 15 residues. The ends were cut back, 5 bases at V and 0 bases at J, with 11 bases in the middle. The V gene's germline CDR1 is SGHTA and CDR2 FQGNSA. CDR3 nucleotide sequence: TGTGCCAGCAGCGGACAGTCAAATAGCAATCAGCCCCAGCATTTT. Translation: CASSGQSNSNQPQHF.

V gene TRBV2 combines with J gene TRBJ1-5; D is ambiguous. CDR1 is SNHLY and CDR2 is FYNNEI in the germline V gene. The length of the CDR3 is 13 residues. V was clipped by 4 bases and J by 3 bases, with 7 bases between them. The CDR3 DNA sequence: TGTGCCAGCAGTGGAGGGTTCAATCAGCCCCAGCATTTT. This codes for CASSGGFNQPQHF.

V gene TRBV7-9 combines with J gene TRBJ1-1; D is possibly TRBD1 (5 bases). CDR1 is SEHNR and CDR2 is FQNEAQ in the germline V gene (reference sequence). Trimming left V 3 bases short and J 1 base short, with 6 bases between. The CDR3 extends over 13 amino acids. The CDR3 sequence: CASSFTGNTEAFF. For the CDR3, the DNA is TGTGCCAGCAGCTTTACAGGGAACACTGAAGCTTTCTTT.

The chain combines TRBV7-2 with TRBJ1-3; TRBD1 might be the D (6 bases). Germline V lookup: CDR1 SGHTA, CDR2 FQGNSA. CDR3 size: 16 residues. V shed 5 bases and J shed 4 bases, with 18 bases lying between them. This chain's CDR3 is CASSPLGGGQGNTIYF. The CDR3, as DNA: TGTGCCAGCAGCCCGTTGGGGGGGGGACAAGGAAACACCATATATTTT.

The V and J genes are TRBV7-9 and TRBJ2-7; 10 bases map to TRBD1. The junction had 4 bases not matched to a gene; V was cut back by 4 bases and J by 1 base. The CDR3 totals 15 residues. Germline CDR1 and CDR2: SEHNR and FQNEAQ (reference sequence). This chain's CDR3 is CASSYGTGASYEQYF. CDR3 coding DNA: TGTGCCAGCAGCTACGGGACAGGGGCTTCCTACGAGCAGTACTTC.

The J gene is TRBJ1-2, the V gene TRBV7-9; 8 nucleotides match TRBD1. Germline loops: CDR1 SEHNR, CDR2 FQNEAQ (reference sequence). The CDR3 consists of 16 residues. Unmatched junction bases numbered 7, after V lost 2 bases and J lost 2 bases. CDR3 region: CASSLTADRANYGYTF. The CDR3 nucleotides read TGTGCCAGCAGCTTAACGGCGGACAGGGCCAACTATGGCTACACCTTC. The full variable domain, in which reference TRBV7-9 and TRBJ1-2 provide the parts outside the CDR3, is DTGVSQNPRHKITKRGQNVTFRCDPISEHNRLYWYRQTLGQGPEFLTYFQNEAQLEKSRLLSDRFSAERPKGSFSTLEIQRTEQGDSAMYLCASSLTADRANYGYTFGSGTRLTVV.

The genes are TRBV11-2 and TRBJ2-5; TRBD2 matches at 11 bases. V trimming: 5 bases; J trimming: 5 bases; junction bases outside the gene matches: 7. CDR3 length: 15 residues. CDR1 SGHAT and CDR2 FQNNGV come from the germline V gene. CDR3 sequence (DNA): TGTGCCAGCAGCGTAGCGGGGGGGCGGGGGGAGACCCAGTACTTC. Translating it yields CASSVAGGRGETQYF.

The chain recombines TRBV6-6 with TRBJ2-6; D is ambiguous. From germline, CDR1 is MNHNY and CDR2 SVGAGI (reference sequence). Trimming pared 5 bases from V and 1 base from J, leaving 9 bases between. The CDR3 contains 15 residues. CDR3: CASSAKRSGANVLTF. The CDR3 nucleotides are TGTGCCAGCAGTGCAAAGAGGTCTGGGGCCAACGTCCTGACTTTC.

The V and J genes are TRBV7-2 and TRBJ2-3; 10 nucleotides agree with TRBD1. Germline trimming cut 5 bases from V and 6 bases from J; bases unmatched to any gene: 11. Germline V CDR1 and CDR2: SGHTA, FQGNSA. CDR3 length equals 16 residues. For the CDR3, the DNA is TGTGCCAGCAGCGCAGGACAGGGGGTACCGTCGGATACGCAGTATTTT. Protein: CASSAGQGVPSDTQYF.

The rearrangement uses TRBV7-2 and TRBJ1-2; 7 nucleotides align to TRBD1. Germline V gives CDR1 SGHTA, CDR2 FQGNSA. This CDR3 comprises 13 residues. The ends lost 6 bases at V and 4 bases at J; junction bases unmatched: 5. CDR3: CASSLGQPYGYTF. The CDR3 DNA is TGTGCCAGCAGTTTGGGACAGCCCTATGGCTACACCTTC.

The CDR3 protein is CASSTTPSNQPQHF. In nucleotides, the CDR3 is TGCGCCAGCAGTACAACACCCAGCAATCAGCCCCAGCATTTT. The chain has TRBV5-1 and TRBJ1-5; no firm D call. This CDR3 has 14 amino acids. V lost 5 bases and J lost 1, with 10 bases in between. Per the germline V gene, CDR1 is SGHRS and CDR2 is YFSETQ. Supplemented by reference TRBV5-1 and TRBJ1-5, the full variable domain reads KAGVTQTPRYLIKTRGQQVTLSCSPISGHRSVSWYQQTPGQGLQFLFEYFSETQRNKGNFPGRFSGRQFSNSRSEMNVSTLELGDSALYLCASSTTPSNQPQHFGDGTRLSIL.

This chain joins TRBV4-2 and TRBJ1-2; tentatively, D is TRBD1 (5 bases). Trimming left V 4 bases short and J 7 bases short, with 19 bases between. From germline, CDR1 is LGHNA and CDR2 YNFKEQ. This CDR3 region has 15 residues. This chain's CDR3 is CASSLLGASERGYTF. CDR3 nucleotide sequence: TGTGCCAGCAGCCTCCTAGGGGCTTCTGAGCGTGGCTACACCTTC.

The rearrangement joins TRBV4-1 to TRBJ2-2, with D possibly being TRBD1 (5 bases). The V gene's germline CDR1 is MGHRA and CDR2 YSYEKL. Trimming cost V 4 bases and J 0 bases, with 18 bases left between them. The CDR3 has 18 amino acids. The CDR3 DNA follows: TGCGCCAGCAGCCTTCTGTTGGTAGGACAACCGAACACCGGGGAGCTGTTTTTT. Residues: CASSLLLVGQPNTGELFF.